The 13 T cell receptor beta chains listed next were all sequenced from one sample in a study of OX40 agonist ivuxolimab in advanced cancers. Libraries were prepared by immunoSEQ multiplex PCR; TCRdb keeps only in-frame clonotypes and omits some of them. The sample lists some 74,000 clones, about 90% occurring once. The specimen was CD4+ or CD8+ T cells sorted from blood, collected in a trial of the OX40 agonist ivuxolimab. These receptor sequences come from an adult with an advanced solid tumor such as melanoma, head and neck, liver or kidney cancer.

The chain is built from TRBV27 and TRBJ1-5; D possibly corresponds to TRBD1 (5 bases). Trimming cost V 5 bases and J 0 bases, with 11 bases left between them. CDR1 is MNHEY, CDR2 SMNVEV, per germline (reference sequence). The CDR3 runs 15 residues. The chain's CDR3 is CASSVNGASNQPQHF. For the CDR3, the DNA is TGTGCCAGCAGTGTGAATGGGGCTAGCAATCAGCCCCAGCATTTT.

This clone was counted once. The V and J genes are TRBV18 and TRBJ2-1; D ambiguous. CDR1 and CDR2 (germline): KGHSH, LQKENI. Trimming left V 2 bases short and J 0 bases short, with 11 bases between. The CDR3 spans 16 residues. The CDR3 nucleotides read TGTGCCAGCTCACCAAAAATAAAAGACTCCTACAATGAGCAGTTCTTC. This encodes CASSPKIKDSYNEQFF.

V usage is TRBV25-1 and J usage is TRBJ2-7, with D perhaps matching TRBD1 or TRBD2 (5 bases each). Trimming removed 4 bases at V and 4 bases at J, with 11 bases between. From germline, CDR1 is MGHDK and CDR2 SYGVNS. The CDR3 is 13 amino acids. CDR3 in amino acids: CASSGGWGYEQYF. DNA for the CDR3: TGTGCCAGCAGTGGGGGGTGGGGGTACGAGCAGTACTTC.

This chain connects TRBV28 to TRBJ2-7; 7 bases are a match to TRBD2. The germline CDR1 and CDR2 sequences are MDHEN and SYDVKM. The CDR3 covers 12 residues. V was clipped by 8 bases and J by 1 base; unmatched bases: 2. The CDR3 is CASGEGSYEQYV. The CDR3, as DNA: TGTGCCAGCGGGGAGGGGTCCTACGAGCAGTACGTC.

This rearrangement joins TRBV23-1 to TRBJ2-2; 10 bases match TRBD1. Being an ORF, TRBV23-1 has a function that is uncertain. This CDR3 has 15 residues. V gave up 4 bases and J gave up 7 bases; unmatched junction bases: 6. The CDR3 region has the DNA TGCGCCAGCAGTCTCCGACAGGGGGCAAGCGGGGAGCTGTTTTTT. The encoded protein is CASSLRQGASGELFF.

The chain is built from TRBV5-6 and TRBJ2-7; possible D gene TRBD1, 5 bases. Per the germline V gene, CDR1 is SGHDT and CDR2 is YYEEEE. Trimming took 4 bases from V and 2 from J, leaving 19 bases between them. CDR3 length: 16 residues. This CDR3 is CASSRYPFQGTYEQYF. Here the CDR3 DNA reads TGTGCCAGCAGCCGTTATCCCTTCCAGGGAACCTACGAGCAGTACTTC. The full variable domain, its missing parts supplied by reference TRBV5-6 and TRBJ2-7, is DAGVTQSPTHLIKTRGQQVTLRCSPKSGHDTVSWYQQALGQGPQFIFQYYEEEERQRGNFPDRFSGHQFPNYSSELNVNALLLGDSALYLCASSRYPFQGTYEQYFGPGTRLTVT.

The chain carries TRBV5-1 and TRBJ2-1; D is possibly TRBD1 (5 bases). Germline V lookup: CDR1 SGHRS, CDR2 YFSETQ. The CDR3 extends over 14 amino acids. The V end was cut by 5 bases, the J end by 8 bases, with 17 bases between. In DNA, the CDR3 is TGCGCCAGCAGGGAAGGGGCCAACAGCCATGAGCAGTTCTTC. Translated, it gives CASREGANSHEQFF. Complete variable domain (other parts from reference TRBV5-1 and TRBJ2-1): KAGVTQTPRYLIKTRGQQVTLSCSPISGHRSVSWYQQTPGQGLQFLFEYFSETQRNKGNFPGRFSGRQFSNSRSEMNVSTLELGDSALYLCASREGANSHEQFFGPGTRLTVL.

The chain employs TRBV19 and TRBJ1-1; no clear D. Per germline, CDR1 LNHDA and CDR2 SQIVND (reference sequence). Trimming shortened V by 7 bases and J by 0 bases, and 15 bases separated the two germline ends. CDR3 length: 15 residues. CDR3 protein: CASIGGFSLNTEAFF. CDR3 coding DNA: TGTGCCAGTATCGGCGGATTCTCCCTGAACACTGAAGCTTTCTTT.

This sequence joins TRBV5-1 and TRBJ2-5; 10 positions match TRBD2. Trimming at V came to 0 bases and at J to 5 bases, leaving 4 bases not matched to a gene. This CDR3 contains 15 residues. Germline CDR1 SGHRS, CDR2 YFSETQ. The CDR3 bases are TGCGCCAGCAGCTTGGGAGCGGGGGGGCATGAGACCCAGTACTTC. As protein: CASSLGAGGHETQYF.

This clone was seen only once. The rearrangement uses TRBV19 and TRBJ2-2; either TRBD1 or TRBD2 may fit D (6 bases each). Germline loops: CDR1 LNHDA, CDR2 SQIVND (reference sequence). Trimming removed 1 base at V and 5 bases at J, with 8 bases between. This CDR3 contains 14 residues. CDR3 residues: CASSIAGATGELFF. CDR3 DNA: TGTGCCAGTAGTATAGCGGGGGCTACCGGGGAGCTGTTTTTT.

The chain combines TRBV18 with TRBJ2-2, with D unresolved. With 3 bases removed from V and 4 bases from J, the gap between germline ends came to 6 bases. Germline CDR1 KGHSH, CDR2 LQKENI. The CDR3 extends over 13 amino acids. The CDR3 nucleotides are TGTGCCAGCTCACCCCAGGTCACCGGGGAGCTGTTTTTT. It is translated as CASSPQVTGELFF.

The CDR3 DNA is TGTGCCAGCAGTTATCCGGCCCAGGGTGAACAGCCCCAGCATTTT. Translating it yields CASSYPAQGEQPQHF. The chain employs TRBV28 and TRBJ1-5; D may be TRBD1 (5 bases). Germline CDR1 MDHEN, CDR2 SYDVKM. Trimming pared 4 bases from V and 7 bases from J, leaving 17 bases between. This CDR3 comprises 15 residues.

The rearrangement joins TRBV15 to TRBJ1-6; maybe TRBD1 (5 bases). The V end lost 0 bases, the J end lost 10 bases, and 10 bases lay between the germline ends. Germline CDR1 LNHNV, CDR2 YYDKDF (reference sequence). The CDR3 consists of 14 residues. This CDR3 reads CATSRDRGASPLHF. In DNA, the CDR3 is TGTGCCACCAGCAGAGATAGGGGAGCCTCACCCCTCCACTTT.